This T cell receptor beta chain derives from a study of blood T cells in healthy people across ages. It was with a sample-barcoded 5' primer and a J-beta primer mix that a second PCR of roughly 7 to 12 cycles was run. A single record per CDR3 protein comes from TCRdb applying MiXCR to the 5' RACE reads. The table includes 1 million or so distinct CDR3 sequences, 40% to 55% detected once. Sequences were obtained from blood. The sequence was obtained from a woman aged 60-75 years in good health.

This CDR3 reads CASSLSRASTIVGTGNSYEQYF. The CDR3 nucleotides read TGCGCCAGCAGCTTGTCCCGGGCCTCTACCATTGTGGGGACAGGGAACTCCTACGAGCAGTACTTC. The rearrangement uses TRBV5-1 and TRBJ2-7; the match to TRBD1 covers 9 bases. The CDR3 covers 22 residues. Germline CDR1 SGHRS, CDR2 YFSETQ. V shed 1 base, J shed 0 bases, and the junction held 23 bases outside the gene matches.